A single sample is the source of the 24 T cell receptor beta chains below, sequenced in a study of blood T cell repertoires in COVID-19 (dated by TCRdb to the early 2020s). The library was prepared using the immunoSEQ multiplex PCR assay. Drawn from immuneACCESS, this table holds only the in-frame rearrangements with V and J called that TCRdb kept. Clones are partly lost; checked studies trace under half to an unresolved V gene and leave the rest unexplained. The sample has 140,000 to 150,000 clones on record, 87% of them singletons. In total, the top ten clones hold over 9% of the sample. Material: PBMCs or T cells enriched from blood (not recorded which). The receptor set was obtained from a man aged 60-69 years who had recovered from COVID-19.

The rearrangement joins TRBV19 to TRBJ1-2; 8 nucleotides align to TRBD1. Germline CDR1 LNHDA, CDR2 SQIVND (reference sequence). Trimming removed 5 bases from V and 4 bases from J; junction bases left unmatched: 6. The CDR3 spans 14 residues. This chain's CDR3 is CASSPGQEFYGYTF. CDR3 DNA sequence: TGTGCCAGTAGTCCGGGACAGGAGTTCTATGGCTACACCTTC. The full variable domain, with the rest looked up from reference TRBV19 and TRBJ1-2, is DGGITQSPKYLFRKEGQNVTLSCEQNLNHDAMYWYRQDPGQGLRLIYYSQIVNDFQKGDIAEGYSVSREKKESFPLTVTSAQKNPTAFYLCASSPGQEFYGYTFGSGTRLTVV.

CDR3 in DNA: TGTGCCATCAGCGCTGACAGGGGGCAGGATTCACCCCTCCACTTT. Protein product: CAISADRGQDSPLHF. The rearrangement uses TRBV10-3 and TRBJ1-6; 10 bases line up with TRBD1. The V gene's germline CDR1 is ENHRY and CDR2 SYGVKD. The J segment lost 8 bases and the V segment lost 6 bases, leaving 7 bases of the junction unmatched. This CDR3 contains 15 residues.

The chain has TRBV5-1 and TRBJ2-6; a possible D gene is TRBD1 (5 bases). From germline, CDR1 is SGHRS and CDR2 YFSETQ. V was pared by 4 bases and J by 1 base, with 12 bases between. The CDR3 runs to 16 residues. The CDR3 is CASSVGDLSGANVLTF. CDR3 nucleotides: TGCGCCAGCAGCGTAGGGGATTTGTCTGGGGCCAACGTCCTGACTTTC. Combining the CDR3 with reference TRBV5-1 and TRBJ2-6 gives the whole variable domain KAGVTQTPRYLIKTRGQQVTLSCSPISGHRSVSWYQQTPGQGLQFLFEYFSETQRNKGNFPGRFSGRQFSNSRSEMNVSTLELGDSALYLCASSVGDLSGANVLTFGAGSRLTVL.

The chain carries TRBV12-3 or TRBV12-4 and TRBJ1-1; D unresolved. The CDR3 has 13 residues. The germline V and J ends were trimmed by 1 base and 1 base, with 4 bases remaining between them. CDR3 region: CASSLGPNTEAFF. CDR3 bases: TGTGCCAGCAGTTTAGGGCCGAACACTGAAGCTTTCTTT.

The chain carries TRBV3-1 (or the pseudogene TRBV3-2) and TRBJ2-7; no definite D call. V was trimmed by 4 bases and J by 5 bases, leaving 9 bases between them. Germline V lookup: CDR1 LGHDT, CDR2 YNNKEL (reference sequence). The CDR3 length is 12 residues. The CDR3 sequence is CASSLHADEQYF. For the CDR3, the DNA is TGTGCCAGCAGCCTACACGCGGACGAGCAGTACTTC.

The rearrangement joins TRBV30 to TRBJ2-7, with D perhaps matching TRBD1 (6 bases). This CDR3 is 16 amino acids long. Germline CDR1 reads GTSNPN; CDR2 reads SVGIG (reference sequence). V was shortened by 4 bases and J by 0 bases, with 19 bases between the two germline ends. The CDR3: CAWIPGHATYSYEQYF. In DNA, the CDR3 is TGTGCCTGGATCCCGGGACACGCAACCTACTCCTACGAGCAGTACTTC.

The CDR3 bases are TGTGCCAGCAGCCCCGGACAGGGGAACATTCAGTACTTC. Its translation: CASSPGQGNIQYF. V and J are TRBV9 and TRBJ2-4; 9 bases are shared with TRBD1. CDR1 SGDLS and CDR2 YYNGEE come from the germline V gene. The CDR3 runs to 13 residues. The ends lost 4 bases at V and 7 bases at J; junction bases unmatched: 3.

This clone was detected only a few times. The J gene is TRBJ1-3, the V gene TRBV5-1, with D maybe TRBD1 (5 bases). CDR1 SGHRS and CDR2 YFSETQ come from the germline V gene. This CDR3 is 14 amino acids long. Trimming cost V 0 bases and J 4 bases, with 8 bases left between them. The DNA of the CDR3 is TGCGCCAGCAGCTTGGACAGGCCGGGAAACACCATATATTTT. Translating gives CASSLDRPGNTIYF.

This sequence joins TRBV30 and TRBJ1-5, with unresolved D. Trimming shortened V by 2 bases and J by 2 bases, and 10 bases separated the two germline ends. The CDR3 loop spans 14 amino acids. Germline V gene sequence: CDR1 GTSNPN, CDR2 SVGIG (reference sequence). CDR3 nucleotides: TGTGCCTGGAGTTCCCAAGCGGGCAATCAGCCCCAGCATTTT. Its translation is CAWSSQAGNQPQHF.

This chain uses TRBV27 with TRBJ2-2, with TRBD2 matching over 11 bases. V gave up 2 bases and J gave up 7 bases; unmatched junction bases: 3. The CDR3 runs to 15 residues. Germline V gene data show CDR1 as MNHEY and CDR2 as SMNVEV (reference sequence). The CDR3 reads CASSLVGLAGGELFF. The CDR3 bases are TGTGCCAGCAGTTTAGTTGGACTAGCGGGCGGGGAGCTGTTTTTT.

This chain joins TRBV28 and TRBJ2-7; D call uncertain. Trimming took off 5 bases at V and 3 bases at J, with 11 bases between the two ends. The CDR3 contains 13 residues. Germline CDR1 MDHEN, CDR2 SYDVKM. The CDR3: CASSPYSYYEQYF. CDR3 DNA: TGTGCCAGCAGTCCTTACTCGTACTACGAGCAGTACTTC.

V gene TRBV9 combines with J gene TRBJ2-1; perhaps TRBD1 as D (6 bases). V gave up 4 bases and J gave up 9 bases, with 23 bases separating them. Germline lookup yields CDR1 SGDLS and CDR2 YYNGEE. The CDR3 loop spans 16 amino acids. The CDR3 protein is CASSSGARLAASEQFF. The CDR3 region has the DNA TGTGCCAGCAGCTCAGGGGCACGGTTAGCTGCATCTGAGCAGTTCTTC. The full variable domain, completed using reference TRBV9 and TRBJ2-1, is DSGVTQTPKHLITATGQRVTLRCSPRSGDLSVYWYQQSLDQGLQFLIQYYNGEERAKGNILERFSAQQFPDLHSELNLSSLELGDSALYFCASSSGARLAASEQFFGPGTRLTVL.

The rearrangement uses TRBV19 and TRBJ2-5; TRBD2 matches 9 bases. With V trimmed by 6 bases and J by 6 bases, 11 bases remained unmatched. From germline, CDR1 is LNHDA and CDR2 SQIVND (reference sequence). The CDR3 loop spans 15 amino acids. CDR3 nucleotide sequence: TGTGCCAGTAGCCCACCGGGACTAGCTAAGAAGACCCAGTACTTC. Translation: CASSPPGLAKKTQYF.

The chain employs TRBV5-5 and TRBJ2-1; 10 positions agree with TRBD1. The CDR3 runs 16 residues. The V and J ends lost 3 bases and 4 bases, in that order; junction bases with no gene match: 7. Germline V gene sequence: CDR1 SGHKS, CDR2 YYEKEE (reference sequence). The CDR3 DNA follows: TGTGCCAGCAGCTCAACCCGGGACAGGGGATACAATGAGCAGTTCTTC. This gives the protein CASSSTRDRGYNEQFF.

CDR3 residues: CASSVRDGGVQFF. The CDR3 DNA reads TGTGCCAGCAGCGTTAGAGATGGCGGGGTCCAGTTCTTC. The chain uses TRBV11-2 and TRBJ2-1, with D possibly being TRBD2 (6 bases). The CDR3 is made up of 13 amino acids. V lost 5 bases and J lost 13, with 18 bases in between. Germline V lookup: CDR1 SGHAT, CDR2 FQNNGV. Together with reference TRBV11-2 and TRBJ2-1, the CDR3 gives the full variable domain: EAGVAQSPRYKIIEKRQSVAFWCNPISGHATLYWYQQILGQGPKLLIQFQNNGVVDDSQLPKDRFSAERLKGVDSTLKIQPAKLEDSAVYLCASSVRDGGVQFFGPGTRLTVL.

The gene calls are TRBV5-1 and TRBJ2-1, with 7 bases identical to TRBD2. The CDR3 is 14 residues long. V shed 1 base and J 3 bases; nucleotides not matched to a gene: 1. Per the germline V gene, CDR1 is SGHRS and CDR2 is YFSETQ. The CDR3 sequence: CASSLTSDYNEQFF. CDR3 nucleotide sequence: TGCGCCAGCAGCTTGACTAGCGACTACAATGAGCAGTTCTTC. Together with reference TRBV5-1 and TRBJ2-1, the CDR3 gives the full variable domain: KAGVTQTPRYLIKTRGQQVTLSCSPISGHRSVSWYQQTPGQGLQFLFEYFSETQRNKGNFPGRFSGRQFSNSRSEMNVSTLELGDSALYLCASSLTSDYNEQFFGPGTRLTVL.

This clone was found a few times. V usage is TRBV5-4 and J usage is TRBJ1-4; the match to TRBD1 covers 10 bases. Germline CDR1 is SGHNT and CDR2 is YYREEE (reference sequence). The V and J ends lost 0 bases and 5 bases, in that order; junction bases with no gene match: 1. This CDR3 is 15 amino acids long. CDR3 amino acids: CASSLGGQGNEKLFF. The DNA for the CDR3 is TGTGCCAGCAGCTTGGGGGGACAGGGGAATGAAAAACTGTTTTTT.

The CDR3 region is CAWSVSDNEQFF. CDR3 bases: TGTGCCTGGAGTGTATCGGACAATGAGCAGTTCTTC. The chain is built from TRBV30 and TRBJ2-1, with D unresolved. Deletions cut 0 bases from V and 5 bases from J, with 5 bases between. This CDR3 has 12 amino acids. Germline V gives CDR1 GTSNPN, CDR2 SVGIG (reference sequence).

This chain joins TRBV7-9 and TRBJ1-5; possibly TRBD1 for D (5 bases). CDR3 size: 13 residues. The V end lost 2 bases, the J end lost 5 bases, and 7 bases lay between the germline ends. Looked up from germline, CDR1 is SEHNR and CDR2 is FQNEAQ (reference sequence). CDR3 loop: CASSLSRDQPQHF. In DNA form, the CDR3 reads TGTGCCAGCAGCTTAAGCAGGGATCAGCCCCAGCATTTT.

In this sample, this clone turned up once. The rearrangement joins TRBV5-1 to TRBJ1-3; D ambiguous. The CDR3 has 15 residues. The V gene's germline CDR1 is SGHRS and CDR2 YFSETQ. Trimming pared 0 bases from V and 4 bases from J, leaving 11 bases between. The CDR3 reads CASSLVAGGGNTIYF. The CDR3 DNA follows: TGCGCCAGCAGCTTGGTCGCAGGTGGGGGAAACACCATATATTTT.

This chain links TRBV27 with TRBJ1-1; TRBD1 agrees at 7 bases. The CDR3 spans 13 residues. Germline CDR1 and CDR2: MNHEY and SMNVEV (reference sequence). With 7 bases clipped from V and 2 bases from J, the junction kept 4 bases outside the gene matches. The CDR3 protein is CASIRQGNTEAFF. CDR3 in DNA: TGTGCCAGCATCCGACAGGGTAACACTGAAGCTTTCTTT.

J is TRBJ2-2 and V is TRBV2; D possibly corresponds to TRBD2 (6 bases). The CDR3 has 14 amino acids. The germline V gene has CDR1 SNHLY and CDR2 FYNNEI. V gave up 6 bases and J gave up 5 bases, with 13 bases separating them. The CDR3 region is CASRDRGTTGELFF. The CDR3, as DNA: TGTGCCAGCAGAGACCGGGGGACGACCGGGGAGCTGTTTTTT.

V usage is TRBV5-1 and J usage is TRBJ2-7, with a weak D call TRBD2 (5 bases). V was shortened by 4 bases and J by 0 bases, with 11 bases between the two germline ends. The germline CDR1 and CDR2 sequences are SGHRS and YFSETQ. The CDR3 extends over 14 amino acids. The CDR3 sequence: CASSPNGISYEQYF. In DNA, the CDR3 is TGCGCCAGCAGCCCCAACGGGATCTCCTACGAGCAGTACTTC.

The chain carries TRBV7-2 and TRBJ1-2; D is unclear. Germline lookup yields CDR1 SGHTA and CDR2 FQGNSA. The ends were cut back, 2 bases at V and 5 bases at J, with 12 bases in the middle. The CDR3 runs 14 residues. This CDR3 reads CASSLPRHNYGYTF. The CDR3 bases are TGTGCCAGCAGCTTACCCCGACACAATTATGGCTACACCTTC.